This note documents a single T cell receptor (beta chain) sequence. Its antigen remains unidentified. It was healthy bone marrow donors who served as donors. This entry comes from a study of cytomegalovirus exposure and HLA in healthy donors. Study-wide results and limits: Rarity marked most TCR sequences, yet some public TCRs occurred in many donors. In a later analysis, at a false discovery rate of 0.05, under 20,000 TCR beta sequences were associated with HLA alleles. Several V segments, TRBV6-2 and TRBV6-3 among them, could not be told apart and were dropped.

Trimming at V came to 0 bases and at J to 5 bases, leaving 1 base not matched to a gene. Germline values: CDR1 LNHNV, CDR2 YYDKDF (reference sequence). CDR3 length: 14 amino acids. Use of 60 Vbeta and 13 Jbeta primers characterized the PCR. Data came from immunoSEQ multiplex PCR; TCRdb stores just in-frame clones and leaves some out. The sample gives fewer than 250,000 clones, 65% to 90% of which show up once; about 1.4% is in the top ten. The source is a girl between 5 and 17 years old in good health and CMV-seronegative. The sequenced sample was PBMCs. The chain has TRBV15 and TRBJ2-1, with 7 bases fitting TRBD1. The CDR3 reads CATSREDRDNEQFF. CDR3 DNA sequence: TGTGCCACCAGCAGAGAAGACAGGGACAATGAGCAGTTCTTC.